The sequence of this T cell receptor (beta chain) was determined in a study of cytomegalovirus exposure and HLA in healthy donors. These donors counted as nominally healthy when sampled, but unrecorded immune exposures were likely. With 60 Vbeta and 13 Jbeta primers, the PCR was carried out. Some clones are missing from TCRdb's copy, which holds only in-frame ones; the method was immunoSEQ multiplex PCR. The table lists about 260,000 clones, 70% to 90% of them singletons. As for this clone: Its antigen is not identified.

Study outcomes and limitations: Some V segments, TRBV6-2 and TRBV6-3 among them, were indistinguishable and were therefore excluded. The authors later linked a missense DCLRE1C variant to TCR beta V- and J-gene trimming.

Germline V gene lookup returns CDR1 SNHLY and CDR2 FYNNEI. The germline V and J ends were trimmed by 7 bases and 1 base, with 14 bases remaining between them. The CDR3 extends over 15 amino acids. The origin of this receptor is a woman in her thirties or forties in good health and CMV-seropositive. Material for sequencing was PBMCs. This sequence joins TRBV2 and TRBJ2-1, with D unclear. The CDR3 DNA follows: TGTGCCAGCAAGAGATCACTAACTTCCTACAATGAGCAGTTCTTC. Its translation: CASKRSLTSYNEQFF. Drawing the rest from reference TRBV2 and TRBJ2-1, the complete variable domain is EPEVTQTPSHQVTQMGQEVILRCVPISNHLYFYWYRQILGQKVEFLVSFYNNEISEKSEIFDDQFSVERPDGSNFTLKIRSTKLEDSAMYFCASKRSLTSYNEQFFGPGTRLTVL.